This is a list of T cell receptor beta chains from one sample in a study of blood T cell repertoires in COVID-19. Repertoires were generated with immunoSEQ multiplex PCR, while TCRdb's copy carries only in-frame clones and drops some. The repertoire has about 110,000 clones, approximately 80% of them found once; the top ten carry approximately 8.1%. Sequencing used peripheral blood. Receptors originate from a woman aged 35 to 49 with acute or convalescent COVID-19. The CDR3 runs from the conserved cysteine through the conserved F or W. The D gene is left open where the match is weak. Clone size appears in some rows only: once, few, many, or a class for an expanded clone.

V gene	D gene	J gene	clone size	CDR3 protein	CDR3 DNA
TRBV30	.	TRBJ1-1	.	CAQGRQLDEAAFF	TGTGCCCAAGGGAGGCAGCTCGACGAGGCAGCTTTCTTT
TRBV5-1	.	TRBJ2-2	.	CASSLDNANTGELFF	TGCGCCAGCAGCTTAGACAACGCGAACACCGGGGAGCTGTTTTTT
TRBV2	TRBD1	TRBJ1-6	.	CASSDEGARNNSPLHF	TGTGCCAGCAGTGACGAGGGGGCGCGAAATAATTCACCCCTCCACTTT
TRBV12-3/TRBV12-4	.	TRBJ1-1	.	CASSLAETEAFF	TGTGCCAGCAGTTTGGCGGAAACTGAAGCTTTCTTT
TRBV5-8	TRBD1	TRBJ1-2	.	CASSSNRGRFGYTF	TGTGCCAGCAGCTCGAACAGGGGGCGCTTTGGCTACACCTTC
TRBV19	TRBD1	TRBJ2-1	.	CASTQQGSSYNEQFF	TGTGCCAGTACGCAACAGGGGAGCTCCTACAATGAGCAGTTCTTC
TRBV5-1	TRBD1	TRBJ1-2	few	CASSLTEGADYGYTF	TGCGCCAGCAGCTTGACAGAGGGGGCCGACTATGGCTACACCTTC
TRBV6-5	TRBD1	TRBJ2-1	.	CASSYEGADEQFF	TGTGCCAGCAGTTATGAGGGGGCCGATGAGCAGTTCTTC
TRBV6-5	.	TRBJ2-7	.	CASSTQGGKGYEQYF	TGTGCCAGCAGCACTCAGGGGGGCAAGGGGTACGAGCAGTACTTC
TRBV6-6	TRBD1	TRBJ1-5	.	CASSPGTASPGPQHF	TGTGCCAGCAGCCCCGGGACAGCCTCTCCGGGGCCCCAGCATTTT
TRBV6-2/TRBV6-3	TRBD1	TRBJ2-2	.	CASSYSAGGMTGELFF	TGTGCCAGCAGTTACTCAGCAGGGGGCATGACCGGGGAGCTGTTTTTT
TRBV19	TRBD1	TRBJ1-6	.	CASLGPDRGPLHF	TGTGCCAGTCTGGGTCCGGACAGGGGTCCCCTCCACTTT
TRBV24-1	TRBD2	TRBJ2-1	once	CATSDPGTSGGEKQFF	TGTGCCACCAGTGATCCCGGGACTAGCGGGGGAGAAAAGCAGTTCTTC
TRBV29-1	.	TRBJ1-1	.	CSVLRGTEAFF	TGCAGCGTTCTCAGGGGCACTGAAGCTTTCTTT
TRBV7-9	.	TRBJ1-1	.	CASSPRSGKEAFF	TGTGCCAGCAGTCCCCGGTCGGGGAAAGAAGCTTTCTTT